Following are 31 T cell receptor beta chains from one sample sequenced in a study of T cells after yellow fever vaccination. A single record per CDR3 protein comes from TCRdb applying MiXCR to the 5' RACE reads. The sample contains 78,000 or so distinct CDR3 sequences, more than 5.5% of which appear only once. This material consisted of CD8+ T cells sorted from PBMCs, taken 9 to 11 days after the first yellow fever vaccination. The receptors were sampled from a man between 18 and 35 years old who received the YFV17D yellow fever vaccine.

This clonotype occurred many times. The gene calls are TRBV27 and TRBJ2-7, with a tentative D call TRBD1 (6 bases). The germline V and J ends were trimmed by 0 bases and 3 bases, with 12 bases remaining between them. Germline V lookup: CDR1 MNHEY, CDR2 SMNVEV (reference sequence). The CDR3 has 15 amino acids. Here the CDR3 reads CASSLSAGALYEQYV. As DNA, the CDR3 is TGTGCCAGCAGTTTATCTGCAGGGGCCCTCTACGAGCAGTACGTC.

J is TRBJ1-5 and V is TRBV3-1; D uncertain. Trimming took 4 bases from V and 9 from J, leaving 13 bases between them. The germline V gene has CDR1 LGHDT and CDR2 YNNKEL (reference sequence). The CDR3 runs to 13 residues. CDR3 in amino acids: CASSRDPLWPQHF. The CDR3, as DNA: TGTGCCAGCAGCCGGGATCCGTTGTGGCCCCAGCATTTT.

This clonotype was counted at least ten times. The chain uses TRBV7-2 and TRBJ2-1; perhaps D is TRBD1 or TRBD2 (5 bases each). Trimming removed 8 bases at V and 2 bases at J, with 10 bases between. The CDR3 totals 13 residues. CDR1 is SGHTA and CDR2 is FQGNSA in the germline V gene. The CDR3 loop reads CASRGPPYNEQFF. The CDR3 bases are TGTGCCAGCCGGGGCCCTCCCTACAATGAGCAGTTCTTC.

In this sample, this clonotype turned up many times. The V call is TRBV5-1, the J call TRBJ2-7; 8 positions match TRBD1. The germline CDR1 and CDR2 sequences are SGHRS and YFSETQ. This CDR3 has 16 amino acids. V shed 2 bases and J 3 bases; nucleotides not matched to a gene: 10. CDR3 sequence (DNA): TGCGCCAGCAGCTTTGCGAACAGGGGGTATGGCTACGAGCAGTACTTC. This translates into CASSFANRGYGYEQYF.

This clonotype has ten or more counts. The chain employs TRBV6-5 and TRBJ1-4; unclear D gene. Germline loops: CDR1 MNHEY, CDR2 SVGAGI. The CDR3 has 14 amino acids. V shed 0 bases and J shed 7 bases, with 9 bases lying between them. CDR3 nucleotide sequence: TGTGCCAGCAGTTACTCCATCAGCATTGAAAAACTGTTTTTT. Translating gives CASSYSISIEKLFF.

This clonotype was counted between two and nine times. V and J are TRBV7-9 and TRBJ1-2; D possibly corresponds to TRBD1 (5 bases). From germline, CDR1 is SEHNR and CDR2 FQNEAQ (reference sequence). V lost 1 base and J lost 8, with 11 bases in between. The CDR3 sequence is 13 residues long. The CDR3 here is CASSLGAGNGYTF. In DNA, the CDR3 is TGTGCCAGCAGCTTAGGGGCAGGGAACGGCTACACCTTC. The full variable domain, in which reference TRBV7-9 and TRBJ1-2 provide the parts outside the CDR3, is DTGVSQNPRHKITKRGQNVTFRCDPISEHNRLYWYRQTLGQGPEFLTYFQNEAQLEKSRLLSDRFSAERPKGSFSTLEIQRTEQGDSAMYLCASSLGAGNGYTFGSGTRLTVV.

This clonotype was picked up a small number of times. The CDR3 nucleotides are TGTGCCAGCAGCTATGACAACTACGAGCAGTACTTC. It encodes CASSYDNYEQYF. The chain has TRBV6-5 and TRBJ2-7, with D uncertain. V gave up 6 bases and J gave up 3 bases, with 9 bases separating them. The CDR3 is 12 amino acids. Germline V gives CDR1 MNHEY, CDR2 SVGAGI.

This clonotype was found a few times. The CDR3 sequence: CSARNIAGDSYEQYF. Here the CDR3 DNA reads TGCAGTGCTAGAAACATAGCGGGGGACTCCTACGAGCAGTACTTC. The chain combines TRBV20-1 with TRBJ2-7; TRBD2 matches at 9 bases. Germline V gives CDR1 DFQATT, CDR2 SNEGSKA (reference sequence). The V segment lost 2 bases and the J segment 0 bases; nucleotides outside the gene matches: 5. The CDR3 sequence is 15 residues long.

This clonotype was picked up many times. The V call is TRBV7-9, the J call TRBJ2-1; 9 nucleotides align to TRBD1. Looked up from germline, CDR1 is SEHNR and CDR2 is FQNEAQ (reference sequence). Trimming removed 6 bases from V and 15 bases from J; junction bases left unmatched: 9. CDR3 length: 12 amino acids. CDR3 sequence: CASSPRDREGFF. The DNA of the CDR3 is TGTGCCAGCAGTCCCCGGGACAGGGAGGGGTTCTTC.

This chain uses TRBV7-2 with TRBJ2-3; TRBD1 agrees at 11 bases. The CDR3 has 15 residues. V dropped 4 bases and J dropped 5; count of bases not matched to a gene: 5. Germline CDR1 reads SGHTA; CDR2 reads FQGNSA. The CDR3 bases are TGTGCCAGCAGCTACCGGGACAGGGGGAGAGATACGCAGTATTTT. Protein product: CASSYRDRGRDTQYF.

The genes are TRBV7-9 and TRBJ1-2; no definite D call. This CDR3 region has 11 residues. Trimming took off 7 bases at V and 4 bases at J, with 7 bases between the two ends. CDR1 SEHNR and CDR2 FQNEAQ come from the germline V gene (reference sequence). This chain's CDR3 is CASIPTYGYTF. CDR3 in DNA: TGTGCCAGCATCCCGACCTATGGCTACACCTTC.

The table lists this clonotype with many counts. The genes are TRBV4-2 and TRBJ1-5; TRBD1 aligns across 12 bases. V lost 0 bases, J lost 10 bases, and 10 bases stayed unmatched. The CDR3 is made up of 17 amino acids. CDR1 LGHNA and CDR2 YNFKEQ come from the germline V gene. This chain's CDR3 is CASSQDLRDRGQYPQHF. As DNA, the CDR3 is TGTGCCAGCAGCCAAGATCTTAGGGACAGGGGGCAATACCCCCAGCATTTT.

This clonotype was detected ten times or more. The chain joins TRBV12-3 or TRBV12-4 to TRBJ2-3, with no clear D. The CDR3 has 13 residues. V was cut by 3 bases and J by 2 bases, with 6 bases left in between. Written as DNA, the CDR3 is TGTGCCAGCAGTTTCGGCTCCACAGATACGCAGTATTTT. Translated, it gives CASSFGSTDTQYF.

The V gene is TRBV11-2, the J gene TRBJ2-1, with 7 bases lining up with TRBD1. Germline CDR1 SGHAT, CDR2 FQNNGV. The CDR3 spans 15 residues. V was pared by 1 base and J by 7 bases, with 7 bases of the junction left unmatched. CDR3 loop: CASSLGSGQTNEQFF. For the CDR3, the DNA is TGTGCCAGCAGCTTAGGGTCGGGACAGACGAATGAGCAGTTCTTC. Supplemented by reference TRBV11-2 and TRBJ2-1, the full variable domain reads EAGVAQSPRYKIIEKRQSVAFWCNPISGHATLYWYQQILGQGPKLLIQFQNNGVVDDSQLPKDRFSAERLKGVDSTLKIQPAKLEDSAVYLCASSLGSGQTNEQFFGPGTRLTVL.

The gene calls are TRBV25-1 and TRBJ2-1; D possibly corresponds to TRBD1 (5 bases). The CDR3 totals 14 residues. Germline V lookup: CDR1 MGHDK, CDR2 SYGVNS. V lost 2 bases and J lost 6, with 11 bases in between. The chain's CDR3 is CASSEGALGNEQFF. CDR3 coding DNA: TGTGCCAGCAGTGAAGGGGCTCTGGGCAATGAGCAGTTCTTC.

This clonotype was observed at least ten times. The rearrangement links TRBV4-1 to TRBJ1-1; D not certain. CDR3 length equals 14 residues. Trimming shortened V by 1 base and J by 1 base, and 7 bases separated the two germline ends. Germline V gene sequence: CDR1 MGHRA, CDR2 YSYEKL. The CDR3 sequence is CASSQAEANTEAFF. CDR3 sequence (DNA): TGCGCCAGCAGCCAAGCAGAGGCGAACACTGAAGCTTTCTTT.

The genes are TRBV9 and TRBJ2-3, with 12 bases matching TRBD2. Germline trimming cut 4 bases from V and 1 base from J; bases unmatched to any gene: 10. The length of the CDR3 is 18 residues. Germline V gives CDR1 SGDLS, CDR2 YYNGEE. CDR3 DNA: TGTGCCAGCAGCCCTTGGACTAGCGGGGAACTGGGCACAGATACGCAGTATTTT. This codes for CASSPWTSGELGTDTQYF. The full variable domain, completed using reference TRBV9 and TRBJ2-3, is DSGVTQTPKHLITATGQRVTLRCSPRSGDLSVYWYQQSLDQGLQFLIQYYNGEERAKGNILERFSAQQFPDLHSELNLSSLELGDSALYFCASSPWTSGELGTDTQYFGPGTRLTVL.

This clonotype was recorded at least ten times. The CDR3 loop reads CASSFRTGGTEAFF. The CDR3 bases are TGCGCCAGCAGCTTCAGGACAGGAGGCACTGAAGCTTTCTTT. The chain uses TRBV5-1 and TRBJ1-1; 7 bases are shared with TRBD1. Per the germline V gene, CDR1 is SGHRS and CDR2 is YFSETQ. Unmatched junction bases numbered 5, after V lost 2 bases and J lost 4 bases. There are 14 residues in the CDR3.

This clonotype was seen ten or more times. The chain is built from TRBV12-3 or TRBV12-4 and TRBJ2-1; TRBD2 aligns across 8 bases. V lost 6 bases and J lost 0; bases outside the gene matches: 7. This CDR3 region has 16 residues. The CDR3 DNA follows: TGTGCCAGCAGAAATAGCGGGGAGAGCTCCTACAATGAGCAGTTCTTC. Its protein product is CASRNSGESSYNEQFF.

This clonotype was counted many times. The chain carries TRBV29-1 and TRBJ1-6; maybe TRBD1 (6 bases). Trimming shortened V by 6 bases and J by 7 bases, and 13 bases separated the two germline ends. CDR1 and CDR2 from the germline V gene are SQVTM and ANQGSEA. The CDR3 is made up of 13 amino acids. This chain's CDR3 is CSVGADRNSPLHF. CDR3 bases: TGCAGCGTGGGGGCAGATAGAAATTCACCCCTCCACTTT. Supplemented by reference TRBV29-1 and TRBJ1-6, the full variable domain reads SAVISQKPSRDICQRGTSLTIQCQVDSQVTMMFWYRQQPGQSLTLIATANQGSEATYESGFVIDKFPISRPNLTFSTLTVSNMSPEDSSIYLCSVGADRNSPLHFGNGTRLTVT.

This clonotype showed up many times. This chain connects TRBV2 to TRBJ2-3, with D perhaps matching TRBD1 or TRBD2 (6 bases each). The germline V and J ends were trimmed by 10 bases and 2 bases, with 19 bases remaining between them. Germline loops: CDR1 SNHLY, CDR2 FYNNEI. The CDR3 covers 15 residues. In nucleotides, the CDR3 is TGTGCCATACCTCGCCCCGGGGGCGACACAGATACGCAGTATTTT. It translates to CAIPRPGGDTDTQYF. Filled out from reference TRBV2 and TRBJ2-3, the complete variable domain reads EPEVTQTPSHQVTQMGQEVILRCVPISNHLYFYWYRQILGQKVEFLVSFYNNEISEKSEIFDDQFSVERPDGSNFTLKIRSTKLEDSAMYFCAIPRPGGDTDTQYFGPGTRLTVL.

This clonotype was detected many times. The chain has TRBV5-1 and TRBJ2-5; D is undetermined. With 5 bases removed from V and 1 base from J, the gap between germline ends came to 6 bases. Per germline, CDR1 SGHRS and CDR2 YFSETQ. The CDR3 covers 12 residues. The DNA of the CDR3 is TGCGCCAGCAGAGACTCCCAAGAGACCCAGTACTTC. Amino acid sequence: CASRDSQETQYF.

This clonotype was observed at least ten times. The rearrangement links TRBV7-3 to TRBJ2-3; a weak D match, TRBD2 (6 bases). The CDR3 sequence is 13 residues long. Germline V gene data show CDR1 as SGHTA and CDR2 as FQGTGA. The V gene lost 6 bases and the J gene lost 4 bases, with 11 bases spanning the gap. This CDR3 reads CASRGGAADTQYF. CDR3 bases: TGTGCCAGCAGGGGAGGTGCAGCAGATACGCAGTATTTT.

This clonotype was found a few times. This chain links TRBV19 with TRBJ2-3; D is possibly TRBD1 (6 bases). Germline V gene data show CDR1 as LNHDA and CDR2 as SQIVND (reference sequence). This CDR3 comprises 14 residues. Trimming cost V 2 bases and J 5 bases, with 11 bases left between them. The CDR3 nucleotides read TGTGCCAGTAGTATACAGGGGCTAGAAGATACGCAGTATTTT. This sequence encodes CASSIQGLEDTQYF. The full variable domain, rest sourced from reference TRBV19 and TRBJ2-3, is DGGITQSPKYLFRKEGQNVTLSCEQNLNHDAMYWYRQDPGQGLRLIYYSQIVNDFQKGDIAEGYSVSREKKESFPLTVTSAQKNPTAFYLCASSIQGLEDTQYFGPGTRLTVL.

In regard to this clonotype: A much larger clone sits a single nucleotide away, making a read error possible. The gene calls are TRBV5-1 and TRBJ2-7; D may be TRBD1 (6 bases). This CDR3 spans 15 amino acids. Germline assignment: CDR1 SGHRS and CDR2 YFSETQ. With 2 bases removed from V and 6 bases from J, the gap between germline ends came to 18 bases. The CDR3 coding sequence is TGCGCCAGCAGCTTTTCCCGGGCCCCAGGGGTCGAGCAGTACTTC. Translated, it gives CASSFSRAPGVEQYF.

The rearrangement links TRBV29-1 to TRBJ2-5; the D gene is possibly TRBD2 (5 bases). Trimming took 4 bases from V and 0 from J, leaving 15 bases between them. This CDR3 has 15 residues. CDR1 is SQVTM, CDR2 ANQGSEA, per germline. The CDR3 spells CSVVSGSGYQETQYF. The CDR3 coding sequence is TGCAGCGTTGTGTCGGGGTCGGGGTACCAAGAGACCCAGTACTTC.

This clonotype was counted at least ten times. J is TRBJ2-2 and V is TRBV29-1; D unresolved. The CDR3 spans 13 residues. Germline CDR1 reads SQVTM; CDR2 reads ANQGSEA. V lost 2 bases and J lost 4, with 8 bases in between. The CDR3 spells CSVEMVGTGELFF. Here the CDR3 DNA reads TGCAGCGTTGAAATGGTTGGCACCGGGGAGCTGTTTTTT.

This clonotype was seen at least ten times. V is TRBV6-4 and J is TRBJ2-3, with 10 positions matching TRBD2. The CDR3 covers 15 residues. J was trimmed by 3 bases and V by 3 bases; bases with no gene match: 3. Per germline, CDR1 MRHNA and CDR2 SNTAGT. Here the CDR3 reads CASSDEAGGTDTQYF. In DNA form, the CDR3 reads TGTGCCAGCAGTGATGAAGCGGGGGGGACAGATACGCAGTATTTT.

This clonotype appeared a few times. This chain uses TRBV7-9 with TRBJ2-3; D assignment may be TRBD1 or TRBD2 (5 bases each). Trimming removed 7 bases from V and 13 bases from J, with 15 bases in between. This CDR3 has 11 residues. Looked up from germline, CDR1 is SEHNR and CDR2 is FQNEAQ (reference sequence). DNA for the CDR3: TGTGCCAGCACCCCCGGGACGGACAAGTATTTT. Its protein is CASTPGTDKYF.

This clonotype was recorded a few times. The chain is built from TRBV12-3 or TRBV12-4 and TRBJ2-6; D uncertain. The CDR3 has 15 residues. Trimming shortened V by 5 bases and J by 2 bases, and 10 bases separated the two germline ends. In DNA form, the CDR3 reads TGTGCCAGCAGTCCGAAGATGGCTGGGGCCAACGTCCTGACTTTC. Translation gives CASSPKMAGANVLTF.

This clonotype was detected ten times or more. The chain uses TRBV6-5 and TRBJ1-6; D is unresolved. Trimming took 0 bases from V and 6 from J, leaving 3 bases between them. The CDR3 spans 13 residues. The germline gives CDR1 MNHEY, CDR2 SVGAGI. CDR3 in amino acids: CASSYSSNSPLHF. The DNA of the CDR3 is TGTGCCAGCAGTTACTCGTCTAATTCACCCCTCCACTTT.